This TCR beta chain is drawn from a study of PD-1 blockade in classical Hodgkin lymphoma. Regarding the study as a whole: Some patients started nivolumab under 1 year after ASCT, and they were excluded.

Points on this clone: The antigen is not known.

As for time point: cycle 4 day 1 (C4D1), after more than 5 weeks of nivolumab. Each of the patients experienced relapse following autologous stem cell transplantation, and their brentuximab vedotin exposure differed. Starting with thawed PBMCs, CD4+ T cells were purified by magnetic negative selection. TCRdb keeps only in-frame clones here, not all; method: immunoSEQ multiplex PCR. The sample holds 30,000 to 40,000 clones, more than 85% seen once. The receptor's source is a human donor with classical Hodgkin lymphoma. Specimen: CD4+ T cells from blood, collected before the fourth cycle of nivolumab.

The CDR3, as DNA: TGCAGCGTTGGGACAGGGATTAGCAATCAGCCCCAGCATTTT. Protein product: CSVGTGISNQPQHF. The chain is built from TRBV29-1 and TRBJ1-5, with 8 bases identical to TRBD1. The V gene's germline CDR1 is SQVTM and CDR2 ANQGSEA. CDR3 size: 14 residues. The V gene end was trimmed by 4 bases and the J gene end by 0 bases; junction bases not matched to a gene: 2.